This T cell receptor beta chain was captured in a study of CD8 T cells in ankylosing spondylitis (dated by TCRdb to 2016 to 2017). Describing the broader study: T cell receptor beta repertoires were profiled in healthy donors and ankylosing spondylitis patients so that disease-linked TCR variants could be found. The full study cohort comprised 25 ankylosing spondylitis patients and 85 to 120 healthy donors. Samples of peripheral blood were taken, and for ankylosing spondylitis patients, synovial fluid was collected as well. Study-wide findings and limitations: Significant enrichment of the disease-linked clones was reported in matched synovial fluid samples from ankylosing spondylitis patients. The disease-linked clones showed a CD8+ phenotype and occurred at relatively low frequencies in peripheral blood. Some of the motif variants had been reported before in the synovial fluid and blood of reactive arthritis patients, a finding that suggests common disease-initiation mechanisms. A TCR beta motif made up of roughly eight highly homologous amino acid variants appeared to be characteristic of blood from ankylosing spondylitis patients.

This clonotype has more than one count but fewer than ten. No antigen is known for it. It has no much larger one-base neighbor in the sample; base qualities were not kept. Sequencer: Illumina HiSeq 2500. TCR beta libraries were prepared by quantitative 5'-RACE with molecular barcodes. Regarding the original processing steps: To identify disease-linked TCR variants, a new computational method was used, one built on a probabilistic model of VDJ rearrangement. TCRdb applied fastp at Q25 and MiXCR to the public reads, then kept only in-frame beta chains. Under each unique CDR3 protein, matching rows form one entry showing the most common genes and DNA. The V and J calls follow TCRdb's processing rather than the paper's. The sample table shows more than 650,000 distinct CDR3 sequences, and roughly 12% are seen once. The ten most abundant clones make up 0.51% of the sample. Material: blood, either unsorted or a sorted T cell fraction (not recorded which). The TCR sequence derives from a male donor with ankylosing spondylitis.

Here the CDR3 is given as CASSYSTSGRNEQYF. The nucleotides are TGTGCCAGCAGTTACTCGACTAGCGGGAGAAACGAGCAGTACTTC. This sequence uses TRBV6-5 and TRBJ2-7, with 12 bases in between that match TRBD2. V and J are trimmed by 0 bases and 5 bases, and the gene matches miss 2 bases of the junction. CDR3 length: 15 amino acids, cysteine to phenylalanine. Only CDR3 DNA remains: 45 bases, in frame from the first base. As encoded in the germline V gene, CDR1 is MNHEY while CDR2 is SVGAGI.